These T cell receptor beta chains were read from a single sample in a study of blood T cell repertoires in COVID-19. Sequenced by immunoSEQ multiplex PCR; TCRdb stores in-frame clones only, minus some. The data contain roughly 140,000 clones, around 89% of them seen just once; the ten biggest clones take up roughly 15%. The sample consisted of peripheral blood. Receptor source: a woman in her 40s with acute or convalescent COVID-19. Both conserved end residues are part of each CDR3. D genes are given only for firm matches. Some rows have no size entry. The others give once, few or many, or a class for an expanded clone.

TRBD1	TRBV9	TRBJ2-7	.	TGTGCCAGCAGCGCCGGGACAGGTTACGAGCAGTACTTC	CASSAGTGYEQYF
TRBD1	TRBV29-1	TRBJ2-7	once	TGCAGCGTTGCGGGACAGCCCTCCTACGAGCAGTACTTC	CSVAGQPSYEQYF
TRBD1	TRBV19	TRBJ2-2	.	TGTGCCAGTAGTATAGGTGACAGGGGGTGGTGGACCGGGGAGCTGTTTTTT	CASSIGDRGWWTGELFF
TRBD1	TRBV2	TRBJ2-2	.	TGTGCCAGCAGTCCGACGCACAGACAGGGCGCGAACACCGGGGAGCTGTTTTTT	CASSPTHRQGANTGELFF
.	TRBV24-1	TRBJ1-5	.	TGTGCCACCAGTGACTCTGCCGCATCGGCCCAGCATTTT	CATSDSAASAQHF
.	TRBV6-5	TRBJ1-1	.	TGTGCCACCCAATCGGCGGGGGACACTGAAGCTTTCTTT	CATQSAGDTEAFF
.	TRBV28	TRBJ1-5	.	TGTGCCAGCAGCCCACACTCCGCGGATCAGCCCCAGCATTTT	CASSPHSADQPQHF
.	TRBV7-2	TRBJ1-1	.	TGTGCCAGCAGCTTAGTGGGAGGGGCCGTCTCGGCTTTCTTT	CASSLVGGAVSAFF
TRBD1	TRBV24-1	TRBJ2-7	.	TGTGCCACCAGTGATTTCCAATCCGGGACAGTAAGCTACGAGCAGTACTTC	CATSDFQSGTVSYEQYF
.	TRBV19	TRBJ1-1	.	TGTGCCAGTAGTATCACAGGGCTGGGGAATACTGAAGCTTTCTTT	CASSITGLGNTEAFF
TRBD1	TRBV19	TRBJ2-2	.	TGTGCCAGTAGTAAGGGACAGGGGACCGGGGAGCTGTTTTTT	CASSKGQGTGELFF
TRBD1	TRBV5-8	TRBJ1-1	.	TGTGCCAGCATTGGACAGGGCGGTTTTGTTGGCACTGAAGCTTTCTTT	CASIGQGGFVGTEAFF
TRBD1	TRBV2	TRBJ2-5	.	TGTGCCAGCAGCTACAGGGGTGTCCAAGAGACCCAGTACTTC	CASSYRGVQETQYF
.	TRBV19	TRBJ2-2	.	TGTGCCAGTAGTATAGCCAACGCGCGCCCCGGGGAGCTGTTTTTT	CASSIANARPGELFF
.	TRBV5-1	TRBJ2-7	.	TGCGCCAGCAGCTTCGAGACATACTACGAGCAGTACTTC	CASSFETYYEQYF
.	TRBV2	TRBJ2-1	.	TGTGCCAGCAGTGAAGCGCTTAACAGGCCGAGCAATGAGCAGTTCTTC	CASSEALNRPSNEQFF
.	TRBV5-8	TRBJ2-3	.	TGTGCCAGCAGCTCTCTATGGACTACCACAGATACGCAGTATTTT	CASSSLWTTTDTQYF
.	TRBV10-3	TRBJ2-6	.	TGTGCCATCAGTGCAGACTCTGGGGCCAACGTCCTGACTTTC	CAISADSGANVLTF
TRBD1	TRBV13	TRBJ1-4	.	TGTGCCAGCAGCCAGACACAGGGGCGGACAACTAATGAAAAACTGTTTTTT	CASSQTQGRTTNEKLFF
.	TRBV10-3	TRBJ2-3	.	TGTGCCATCAGTGACGGTGTGACTAGTGTTGGCACAGATACGCAGTATTTT	CAISDGVTSVGTDTQYF
TRBD1	TRBV6-5	TRBJ1-2	.	TGTGCCAGCAGTCCGGACAGGGGTTCATATGGCTACACCTTC	CASSPDRGSYGYTF
.	TRBV13	TRBJ2-7	few	TGTGCCAGCAGCCTGTCGACAGTCCCCCAAGAGCAGTACTTC	CASSLSTVPQEQYF
.	TRBV10-3	TRBJ2-3	.	TGTGCCATCATGACTAGACTCGAAGATACGCAGTATTTT	CAIMTRLEDTQYF
.	TRBV7-9	TRBJ2-7	.	TGTGCCAGCAGCTTTTCCGGGGGAACGGCCTACGAGCAGTACTTC	CASSFSGGTAYEQYF
.	TRBV15	TRBJ1-2	.	TGTGCCACCAGCAGAGATCAGGGTCGGGGGGCCCGATGGGGCTACACCTTC	CATSRDQGRGARWGYTF
.	TRBV7-8	TRBJ1-5	.	TGTGCCAGCAGCCGGACAGTGGATCAGCCCCAGCATTTT	CASSRTVDQPQHF
TRBD2	TRBV11-2	TRBJ2-7	.	TGTGCCAGCAGCCCGATACCGACTAGCGGGGGATCCTACGAGCAGTACTTC	CASSPIPTSGGSYEQYF
TRBD2	TRBV6-6	TRBJ2-3	.	TGTGCCAGCAGTACGAGACTAGCCTTAGATACGCAGTATTTT	CASSTRLALDTQYF
TRBD2	TRBV3-1/TRBV3-2	TRBJ2-7	.	TGTGCCAGCAGCCAACTCGGGAGGGCCGGGGAGCAGTACTTC	CASSQLGRAGEQYF
.	TRBV10-3	TRBJ1-1	.	TGTGCCATCAGGAGGGATGTGGTATCTGAAGCTTTCTTT	CAIRRDVVSEAFF
TRBD2	TRBV27	TRBJ2-7	.	TGTGCCAGCAGTCCCCGTTTAGTGTGGGCGGGGGGGCTCGAGCAGTACTTC	CASSPRLVWAGGLEQYF